This section outlines one T cell receptor (beta chain) sequence together with its context. Its target is not known. The entry originates in a study of post-analysis software for immune sequencing data. Study-level results: When patients were compared with controls, 4 or 5 TRBV segments were more frequent, TRBV5-6, TRBV5-1 and TRBV20-1 among them.

The authors incorporated unique molecular identifiers into the TCR beta cDNA libraries. TCRdb ran MiXCR on the PCR reads and lists one entry per CDR3 protein. Counted here are 800,000 to 950,000 distinct CDR3 sequences, about 53% occurring once; the ten biggest clones make up approximately 4.2%. The CDR3 covers 15 residues. V dropped 6 bases and J dropped 3; count of bases not matched to a gene: 5. Germline assignment: CDR1 MNHEY and CDR2 SVGAGI. The TCR originated in a girl aged 5 to 17 with multiple sclerosis. The sequenced material came from blood. The V call is TRBV6-5, the J call TRBJ2-2, with 9 bases that match TRBD2. CDR3 in amino acids: CASSWREGDTGELFF. CDR3 in DNA: TGTGCCAGCAGCTGGCGGGAGGGCGACACCGGGGAGCTGTTTTTT.